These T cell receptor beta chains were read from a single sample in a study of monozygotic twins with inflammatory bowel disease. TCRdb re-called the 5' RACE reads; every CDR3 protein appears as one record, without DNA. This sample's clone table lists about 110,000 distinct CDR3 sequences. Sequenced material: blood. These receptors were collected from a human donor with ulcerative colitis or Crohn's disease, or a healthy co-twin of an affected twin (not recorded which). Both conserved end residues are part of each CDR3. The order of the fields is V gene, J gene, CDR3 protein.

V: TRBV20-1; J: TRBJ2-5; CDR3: CSAEGAGDYQETQYF
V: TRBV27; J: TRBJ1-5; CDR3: CASSFGAGSNQPQHF
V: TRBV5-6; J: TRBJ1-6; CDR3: CASSLGTGQNSPLHF
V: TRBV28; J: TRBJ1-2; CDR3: CASSGLDYGYTF
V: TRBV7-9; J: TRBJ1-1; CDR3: CASSDLTAGDEAFF
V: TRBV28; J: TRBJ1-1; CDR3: CASTIRGGTEAFF
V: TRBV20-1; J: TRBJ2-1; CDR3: CSARELGLAGGLSYNEQFF
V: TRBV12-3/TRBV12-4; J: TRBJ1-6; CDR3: CASTTGGLRSSPLHF
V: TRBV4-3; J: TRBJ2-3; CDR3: CASSQDGVAGLTDTQYF
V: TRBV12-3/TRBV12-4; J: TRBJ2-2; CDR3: CASSRPRLAGYTGELFF
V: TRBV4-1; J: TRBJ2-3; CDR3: CASSTGTGEADTQYF
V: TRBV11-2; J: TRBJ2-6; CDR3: CASSLPYRVSGANVLTF
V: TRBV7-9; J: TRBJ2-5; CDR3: CATGTGTETQYF
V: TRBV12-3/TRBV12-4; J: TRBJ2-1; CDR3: CASSPTGLPYNEQFF
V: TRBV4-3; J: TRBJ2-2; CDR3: CASSQDYGAGELFF
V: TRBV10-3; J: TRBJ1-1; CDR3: CAISEGDGGARGTEAFF